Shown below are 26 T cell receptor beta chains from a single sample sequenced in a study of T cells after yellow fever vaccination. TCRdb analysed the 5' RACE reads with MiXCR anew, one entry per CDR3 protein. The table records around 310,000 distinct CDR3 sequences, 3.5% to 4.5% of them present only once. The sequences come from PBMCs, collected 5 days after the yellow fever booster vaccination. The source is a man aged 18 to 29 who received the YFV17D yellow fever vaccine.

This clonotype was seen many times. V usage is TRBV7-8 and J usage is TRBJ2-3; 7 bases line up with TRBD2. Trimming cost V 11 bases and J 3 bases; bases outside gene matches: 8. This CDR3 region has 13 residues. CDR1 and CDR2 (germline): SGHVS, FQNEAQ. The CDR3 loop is CAAWTSSTDTQYF. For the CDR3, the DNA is TGTGCCGCTTGGACTAGTTCAACAGATACGCAGTATTTT. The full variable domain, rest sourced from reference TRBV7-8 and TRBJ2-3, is GAGVSQSPRYKVAKRGQDVALRCDPISGHVSLFWYQQALGQGPEFLTYFQNEAQLDKSGLPSDRFFAERPEGSVSTLKIQRTQQEDSAVYLCAAWTSSTDTQYFGPGTRLTVL.

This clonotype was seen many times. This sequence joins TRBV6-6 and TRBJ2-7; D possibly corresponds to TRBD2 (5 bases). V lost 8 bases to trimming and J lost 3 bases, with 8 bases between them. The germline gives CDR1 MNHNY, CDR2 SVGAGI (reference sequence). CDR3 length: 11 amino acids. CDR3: CASLRGYEQYF. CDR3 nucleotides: TGTGCCAGCCTACGGGGCTACGAGCAGTACTTC.

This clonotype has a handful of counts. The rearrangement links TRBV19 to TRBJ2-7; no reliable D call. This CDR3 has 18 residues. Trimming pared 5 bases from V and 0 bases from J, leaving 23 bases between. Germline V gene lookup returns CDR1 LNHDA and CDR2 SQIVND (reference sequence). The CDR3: CASSGSGLRSHYSYEQYV. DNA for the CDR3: TGTGCCAGTAGTGGCAGTGGGTTGCGGAGTCACTACTCCTACGAGCAGTACGTC.

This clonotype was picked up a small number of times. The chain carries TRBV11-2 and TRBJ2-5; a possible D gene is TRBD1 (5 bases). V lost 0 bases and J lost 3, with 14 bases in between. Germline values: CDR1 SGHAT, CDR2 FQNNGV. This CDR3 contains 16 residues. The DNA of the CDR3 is TGTGCCAGCAGCTTAGATCAGGGCCTCGGAGAAGAGACCCAGTACTTC. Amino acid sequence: CASSLDQGLGEETQYF.

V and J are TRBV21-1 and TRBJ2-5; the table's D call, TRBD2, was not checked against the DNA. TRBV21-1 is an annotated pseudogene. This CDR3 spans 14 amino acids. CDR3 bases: TGTGCCAGCAGCAATCCTCGGGGAGGAGAGACCCAGTACTTC. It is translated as CASSNPRGGETQYF.

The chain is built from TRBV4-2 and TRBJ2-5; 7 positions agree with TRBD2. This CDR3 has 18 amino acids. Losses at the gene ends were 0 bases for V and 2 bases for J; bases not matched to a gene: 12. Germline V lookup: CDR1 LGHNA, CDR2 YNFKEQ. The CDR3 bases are TGTGCCAGCAGCCAAGATGGCCCGAGTGTGGGGGGGCAAGAGACCCAGTACTTC. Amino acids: CASSQDGPSVGGQETQYF.

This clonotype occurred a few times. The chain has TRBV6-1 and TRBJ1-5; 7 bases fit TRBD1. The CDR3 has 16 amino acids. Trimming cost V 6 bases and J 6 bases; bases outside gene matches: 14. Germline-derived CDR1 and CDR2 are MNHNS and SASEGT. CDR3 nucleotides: TGTGCCAGCAGAGCGTGGGGAGGGGGCGCGAGTCAGCCCCAGCATTTT. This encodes CASRAWGGGASQPQHF.

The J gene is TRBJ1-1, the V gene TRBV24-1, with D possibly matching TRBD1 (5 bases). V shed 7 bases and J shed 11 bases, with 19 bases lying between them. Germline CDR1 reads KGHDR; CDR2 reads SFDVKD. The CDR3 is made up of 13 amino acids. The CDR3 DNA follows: TGTGCCACCAGATGGGGGAAGGAAGGACGGGCTTTCTTT. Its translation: CATRWGKEGRAFF.

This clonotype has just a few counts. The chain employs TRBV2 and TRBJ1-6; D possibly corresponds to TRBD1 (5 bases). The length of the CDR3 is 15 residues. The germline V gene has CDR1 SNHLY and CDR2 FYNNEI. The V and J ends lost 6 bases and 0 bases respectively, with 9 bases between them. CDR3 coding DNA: TGTGCCAGCAGGGTCGACAGCTCCTATAATTCACCCCTCCACTTT. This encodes CASRVDSSYNSPLHF.

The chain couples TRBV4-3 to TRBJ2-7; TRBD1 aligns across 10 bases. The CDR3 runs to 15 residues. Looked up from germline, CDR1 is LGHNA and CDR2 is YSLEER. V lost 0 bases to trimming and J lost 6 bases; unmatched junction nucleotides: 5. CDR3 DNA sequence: TGCGCCAGCAGCCAAGAAGGGACAGGGGTCCGCGAGCAGTACTTC. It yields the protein CASSQEGTGVREQYF.

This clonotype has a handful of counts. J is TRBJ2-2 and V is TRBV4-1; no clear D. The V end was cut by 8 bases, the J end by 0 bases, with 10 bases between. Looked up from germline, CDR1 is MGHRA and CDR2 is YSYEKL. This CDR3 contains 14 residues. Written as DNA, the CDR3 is TGCGCCAGCGAAAATGGGGCGAACACCGGGGAGCTGTTTTTT. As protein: CASENGANTGELFF.

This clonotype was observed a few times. CDR3: CASTLAGGLQETQYF. Written as DNA, the CDR3 is TGTGCCAGCACCTTAGCGGGGGGTCTCCAAGAGACCCAGTACTTC. The chain links TRBV12-3 or TRBV12-4 to TRBJ2-5; TRBD2 matches at 10 bases. With 7 bases clipped from V and 1 base from J, the junction kept 6 bases outside the gene matches. The length of the CDR3 is 15 residues.

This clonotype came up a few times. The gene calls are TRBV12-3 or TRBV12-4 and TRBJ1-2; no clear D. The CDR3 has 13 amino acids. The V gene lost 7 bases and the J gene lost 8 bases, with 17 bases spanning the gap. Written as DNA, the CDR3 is TGTGCCAGCACCTGGGGAGGCCCGGGAGGCTACACCTTC. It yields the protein CASTWGGPGGYTF.

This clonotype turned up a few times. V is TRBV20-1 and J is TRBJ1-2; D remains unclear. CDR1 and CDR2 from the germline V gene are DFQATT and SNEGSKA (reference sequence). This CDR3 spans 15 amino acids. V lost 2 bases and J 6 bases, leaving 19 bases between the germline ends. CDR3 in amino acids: CSARSRSGRENGYTF. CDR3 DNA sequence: TGCAGTGCTAGATCCCGTAGCGGGAGGGAGAATGGCTACACCTTC.

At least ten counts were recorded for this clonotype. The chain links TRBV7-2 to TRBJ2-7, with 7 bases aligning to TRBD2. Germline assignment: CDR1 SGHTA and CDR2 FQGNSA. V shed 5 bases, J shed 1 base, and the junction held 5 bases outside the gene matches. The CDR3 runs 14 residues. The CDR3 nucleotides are TGTGCCAGCAGCGACCGGGACTATTCCTACGAGCAGTACGTC. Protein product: CASSDRDYSYEQYV.

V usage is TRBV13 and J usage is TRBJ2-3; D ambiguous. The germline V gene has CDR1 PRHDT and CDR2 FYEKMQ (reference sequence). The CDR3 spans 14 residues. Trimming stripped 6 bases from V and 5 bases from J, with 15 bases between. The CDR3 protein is CASSSGWVGDTQYF. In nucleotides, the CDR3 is TGTGCCAGCAGTTCGGGTTGGGTCGGAGATACGCAGTATTTT.

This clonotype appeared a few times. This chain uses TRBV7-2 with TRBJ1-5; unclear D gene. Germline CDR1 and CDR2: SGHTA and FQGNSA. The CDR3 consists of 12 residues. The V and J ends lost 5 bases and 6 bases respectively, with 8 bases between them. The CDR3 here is CASSDRGQPQHF. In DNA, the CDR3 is TGTGCCAGCAGCGACCGAGGTCAGCCCCAGCATTTT. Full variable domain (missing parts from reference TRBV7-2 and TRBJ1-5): GAGVSQSPSNKVTEKGKDVELRCDPISGHTALYWYRQSLGQGLEFLIYFQGNSAPDKSGLPSDRFSAERTGGSVSTLTIQRTQQEDSAVYLCASSDRGQPQHFGDGTRLSIL.

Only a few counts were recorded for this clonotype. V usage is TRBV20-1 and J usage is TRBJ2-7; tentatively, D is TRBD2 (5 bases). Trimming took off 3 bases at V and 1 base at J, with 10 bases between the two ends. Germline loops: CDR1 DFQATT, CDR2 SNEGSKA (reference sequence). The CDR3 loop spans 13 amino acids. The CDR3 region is CSASGRGSYEQYF. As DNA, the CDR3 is TGCAGTGCTAGCGGCCGGGGATCCTACGAGCAGTACTTC.

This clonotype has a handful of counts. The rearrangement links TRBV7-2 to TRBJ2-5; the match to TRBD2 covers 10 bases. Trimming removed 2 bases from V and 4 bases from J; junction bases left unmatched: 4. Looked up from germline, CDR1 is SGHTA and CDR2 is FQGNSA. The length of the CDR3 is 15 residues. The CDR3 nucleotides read TGTGCCAGCAGCTTAACTAGCGGGGCCGGAGAGACCCAGTACTTC. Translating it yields CASSLTSGAGETQYF. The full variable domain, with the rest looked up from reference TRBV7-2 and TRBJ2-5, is GAGVSQSPSNKVTEKGKDVELRCDPISGHTALYWYRQSLGQGLEFLIYFQGNSAPDKSGLPSDRFSAERTGGSVSTLTIQRTQQEDSAVYLCASSLTSGAGETQYFGPGTRLLVL.

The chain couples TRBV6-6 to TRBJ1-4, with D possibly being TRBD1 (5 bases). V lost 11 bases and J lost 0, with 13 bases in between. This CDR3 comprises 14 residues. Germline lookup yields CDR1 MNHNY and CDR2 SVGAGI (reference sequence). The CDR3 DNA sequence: TGTGCCGCTACCGGGGGGGCAACTAATGAAAAACTGTTTTTT. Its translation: CAATGGATNEKLFF.

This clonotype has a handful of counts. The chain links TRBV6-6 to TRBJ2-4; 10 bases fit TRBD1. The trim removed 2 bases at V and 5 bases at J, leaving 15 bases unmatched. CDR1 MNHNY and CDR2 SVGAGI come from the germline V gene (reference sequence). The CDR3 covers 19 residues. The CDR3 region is CASSYPDPGQGPIENIQYF. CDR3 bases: TGTGCCAGCAGTTACCCAGATCCGGGACAGGGGCCGATAGAAAACATTCAGTACTTC.

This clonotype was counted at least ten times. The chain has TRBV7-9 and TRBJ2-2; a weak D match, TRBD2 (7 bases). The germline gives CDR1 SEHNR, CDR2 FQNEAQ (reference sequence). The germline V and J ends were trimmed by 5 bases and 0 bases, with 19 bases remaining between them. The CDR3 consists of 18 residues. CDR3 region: CASSTPRGGGANTGELFF. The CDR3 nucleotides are TGTGCCAGCAGCACCCCTCGGGGAGGGGGGGCGAACACCGGGGAGCTGTTTTTT. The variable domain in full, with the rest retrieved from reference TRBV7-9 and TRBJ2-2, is DTGVSQNPRHKITKRGQNVTFRCDPISEHNRLYWYRQTLGQGPEFLTYFQNEAQLEKSRLLSDRFSAERPKGSFSTLEIQRTEQGDSAMYLCASSTPRGGGANTGELFFGEGSRLTVL.

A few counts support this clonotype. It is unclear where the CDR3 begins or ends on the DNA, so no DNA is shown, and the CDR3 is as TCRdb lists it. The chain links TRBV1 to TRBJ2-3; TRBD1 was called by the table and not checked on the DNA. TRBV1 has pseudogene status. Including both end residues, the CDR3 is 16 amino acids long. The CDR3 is CTSKRHVGAGTDTQYF.

The chain's CDR3 is CASSVGDKGTYNEQFF. The CDR3 nucleotides are TGTGCCAGCAGCGTAGGGGACAAGGGGACCTACAATGAGCAGTTCTTC. This sequence joins TRBV9 and TRBJ2-1, with D perhaps TRBD1 (6 bases). The CDR3 loop spans 16 amino acids. Deletions cut 0 bases from V and 2 bases from J, with 12 bases between. The germline gives CDR1 SGDLS, CDR2 YYNGEE.

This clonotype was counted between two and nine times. For the CDR3, the DNA is TGTGCCAGTAGTAACGAACCCAGCACTGAAGCTTTCTTT. As protein: CASSNEPSTEAFF. This rearrangement joins TRBV19 to TRBJ1-1; D is unclear. V shed 4 bases and J shed 4 bases, with 10 bases lying between them. Germline CDR1 is LNHDA and CDR2 is SQIVND (reference sequence). This CDR3 region has 13 residues.

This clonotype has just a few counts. This CDR3 is CSARDHIGVSEQYV. In DNA form, the CDR3 reads TGCAGTGCTAGAGATCATATAGGGGTAAGCGAGCAGTACGTC. The chain carries TRBV20-1 and TRBJ2-7, with D possibly being TRBD1 (5 bases). The CDR3 covers 14 residues. Germline V gives CDR1 DFQATT, CDR2 SNEGSKA (reference sequence). The V gene lost 0 bases and the J gene lost 6 bases, with 15 bases spanning the gap.